This paragraph reports one T cell receptor (beta chain). This specimen comes from a study of blood T cell repertoires in COVID-19. Study-level information: Donors in the United States, Italy and Spain gave samples during acute or convalescent COVID-19. Sources were T cells, B-cell-depleted T cells, or PBMCs; the material itself was cDNA or gDNA.

V trimming: 2 bases; J trimming: 7 bases; junction bases outside the gene matches: 6. CDR1 and CDR2 (germline): SGHRS, YFSETQ. The CDR3 covers 13 residues. Original methodology: Scientists estimated how many nucleated cells there were by amplifying reference gene primers. Only in-frame clones appear in the TCRdb table, and some are missing; sequencing was by immunoSEQ multiplex PCR. V, J and clone size are those of that table, while D and trimming were read from the DNA. The repertoire holds about 240,000 clones, with 70% to 85% as singletons. The clonotype was recovered from a woman older than 75 with acute or convalescent COVID-19. The genes are TRBV5-1 and TRBJ2-7, with 7 bases matching TRBD1. Sequenced material: peripheral blood. The CDR3 sequence is CASSLEGAREQYF. CDR3 nucleotide sequence: TGCGCCAGCAGCTTAGAGGGGGCTCGGGAGCAGTACTTC. Complete variable domain (other parts from reference TRBV5-1 and TRBJ2-7): KAGVTQTPRYLIKTRGQQVTLSCSPISGHRSVSWYQQTPGQGLQFLFEYFSETQRNKGNFPGRFSGRQFSNSRSEMNVSTLELGDSALYLCASSLEGAREQYFGPGTRLTVT.